This is a list of T cell receptor beta chains from one sample in a study of cytomegalovirus exposure and HLA in healthy donors. Sequencing was performed with immunoSEQ multiplex PCR; in TCRdb, only in-frame clones are kept and a portion is missing. The sample carries over 110,000 clones, around 90% recorded once. Sequenced: PBMCs. The receptors were gathered from a man between 18 and 29 years old in good health and CMV-seropositive. Both conserved end residues are part of each CDR3. A D gene is named only where the DNA matches it firmly. The size field is filled for only some rows; it gives once, few, many or a size class.

TRBJ1-4,14,-,TRBD1,TRBV6-5,CASKPRGLNEKLFF,TGTGCCAGCAAACCCAGGGGGTTAAATGAAAAACTGTTTTTT
TRBJ2-3,15,few,TRBD2,TRBV6-4,CASSDLAGDTDTQYF,TGTGCCAGCAGTGACTTAGCGGGAGACACAGATACGCAGTATTTT
TRBJ2-7,12,once,-,TRBV2,CASRAGIYEQYF,TGTGCCAGCAGGGCCGGGATCTACGAGCAGTACTTC
TRBJ1-1,12,-,TRBD1,TRBV5-6,CASSFRTGEAFF,TGTGCCAGCTCCTTTCGGACAGGGGAAGCTTTCTTT
TRBJ1-1,14,-,-,TRBV5-1,CASSPETGNTEAFF,TGCGCCAGCAGCCCAGAGACGGGGAACACTGAAGCTTTCTTT
TRBJ2-7,15,-,-,TRBV10-1,CASSEETWGEYEQYF,TGCGCCAGCAGTGAGGAAACTTGGGGGGAATACGAGCAGTACTTC
TRBJ2-7,15,-,-,TRBV6-1,CASSDKGGIPYEQYF,TGTGCCAGCAGTGATAAGGGCGGGATTCCCTACGAGCAGTACTTC
TRBJ2-7,14,-,TRBD1,TRBV27,CASSFGTGPYEQYF,TGTGCCAGCAGTTTCGGGACAGGGCCCTACGAGCAGTACTTC
TRBJ2-5,14,-,-,TRBV14,CASSQVTGLETQYF,TGTGCCAGCAGCCAAGTAACAGGGTTAGAGACCCAGTACTTC
TRBJ1-2,14,-,TRBD1,TRBV5-4,CASSRTGTGLGYTF,TGTGCCAGCAGCCGCACCGGGACAGGGCTTGGCTACACCTTC
TRBJ2-3,17,-,TRBD1,TRBV6-1,CASSEAIGQGISDTQYF,TGTGCCAGCAGTGAAGCGATCGGACAGGGGATTTCAGATACGCAGTATTTT
TRBJ2-5,15,-,TRBD2,TRBV5-1,CASSKGSGRQETQYF,TGCGCCAGCAGTAAAGGTAGCGGGAGACAAGAGACCCAGTACTTC
TRBJ2-1,12,-,-,TRBV19,CASSISWAGLFF,TGTGCCAGTAGTATAAGCTGGGCAGGTCTGTTCTTC
TRBJ2-3,17,-,TRBD2,TRBV11-1,CASSTSGRLSITDTQYF,TGTGCCAGCAGCACTAGCGGGAGGCTATCGATCACAGATACGCAGTATTTT
TRBJ1-1,15,-,TRBD1,TRBV27,CASSLSIQGATEAFF,TGTGCCAGCAGTTTATCGATACAGGGGGCGACTGAAGCTTTCTTT
TRBJ1-1,15,-,TRBD1,TRBV30,CAWSVRAGGSTEAFF,TGTGCCTGGAGTGTACGGGCAGGGGGGAGCACTGAAGCTTTCTTT
TRBJ2-7,17,once,TRBD2,TRBV7-2,CASSVLGGPAGTYEQYF,TGTGCCAGCAGCGTGCTGGGTGGCCCAGCGGGAACCTACGAGCAGTACTTC
TRBJ1-2,15,-,-,TRBV6-1,CASSEDGRVNYGYTF,TGTGCCAGCAGTGAAGACGGCAGGGTAAACTATGGCTACACCTTC
TRBJ2-1,16,-,-,TRBV7-9,CASSLVRDNSYNEQFF,TGTGCCAGCAGCTTAGTAAGGGACAACTCCTACAATGAGCAGTTCTTC
TRBJ2-3,16,few,TRBD2,TRBV27,CASSSLLAGDQLTQYF,TGTGCCAGCAGTTCCCTCCTAGCGGGGGACCAATTGACGCAGTATTTT
TRBJ1-1,14,-,TRBD1,TRBV7-9,CASSPGQGVTEAFF,TGTGCCAGCAGCCCGGGACAGGGAGTGACTGAAGCTTTCTTT
TRBJ1-4,15,-,-,TRBV18,CASSPLTGTNEKLFF,TGTGCCAGCTCACCACTGACGGGAACTAATGAAAAACTGTTTTTT